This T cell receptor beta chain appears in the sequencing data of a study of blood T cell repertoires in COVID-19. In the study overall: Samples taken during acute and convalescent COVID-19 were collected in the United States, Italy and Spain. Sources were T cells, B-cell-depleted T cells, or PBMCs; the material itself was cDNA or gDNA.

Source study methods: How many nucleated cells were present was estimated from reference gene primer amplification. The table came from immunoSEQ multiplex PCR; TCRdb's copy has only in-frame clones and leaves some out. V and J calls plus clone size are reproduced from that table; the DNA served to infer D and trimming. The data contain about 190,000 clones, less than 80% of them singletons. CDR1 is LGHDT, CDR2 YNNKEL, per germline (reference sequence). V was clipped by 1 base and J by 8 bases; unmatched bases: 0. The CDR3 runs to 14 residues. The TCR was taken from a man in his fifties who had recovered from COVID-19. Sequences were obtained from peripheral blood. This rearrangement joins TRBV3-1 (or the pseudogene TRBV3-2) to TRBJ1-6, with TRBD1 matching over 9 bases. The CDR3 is CASSQGDRDSPLHF. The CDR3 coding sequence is TGTGCCAGCAGCCAAGGGGACAGGGATTCACCCCTCCACTTT.